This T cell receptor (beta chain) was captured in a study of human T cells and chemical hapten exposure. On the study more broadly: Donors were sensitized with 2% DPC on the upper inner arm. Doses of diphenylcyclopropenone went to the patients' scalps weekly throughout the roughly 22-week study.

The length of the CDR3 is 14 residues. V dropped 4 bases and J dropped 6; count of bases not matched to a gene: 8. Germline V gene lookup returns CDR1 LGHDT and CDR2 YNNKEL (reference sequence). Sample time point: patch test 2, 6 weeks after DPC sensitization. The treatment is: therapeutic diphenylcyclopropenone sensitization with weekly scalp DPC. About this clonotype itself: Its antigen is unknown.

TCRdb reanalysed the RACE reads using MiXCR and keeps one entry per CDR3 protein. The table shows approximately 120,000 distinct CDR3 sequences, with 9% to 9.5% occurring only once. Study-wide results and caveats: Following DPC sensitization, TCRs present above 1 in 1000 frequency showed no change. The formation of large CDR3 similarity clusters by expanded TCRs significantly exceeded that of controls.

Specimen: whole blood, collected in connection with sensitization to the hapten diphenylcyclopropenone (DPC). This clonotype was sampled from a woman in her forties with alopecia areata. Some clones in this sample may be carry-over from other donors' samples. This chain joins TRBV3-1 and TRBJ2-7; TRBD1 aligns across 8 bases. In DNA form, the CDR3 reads TGTGCCAGCAGCCCGGAGGACAGGGTATCCGAGCAGTACTTC. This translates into CASSPEDRVSEQYF.